These 3 T cell receptor beta chains originate from one sample sequenced in a study of monozygotic twins with inflammatory bowel disease. From the 5' RACE reads, TCRdb lists one entry per CDR3 protein and no DNA. The specimen's table records fewer than 550,000 distinct CDR3 sequences. Sequenced material: blood. Source of these receptors: a human donor with ulcerative colitis or Crohn's disease, or a healthy co-twin of an affected twin (not recorded which).

The chain carries TRBV11-2 and TRBJ2-1; TCRdb calls TRBD2, which cannot be checked without DNA. Germline V CDR1 and CDR2: SGHAT, FQNNGV. This CDR3 is built from 13 residues. The CDR3 region is CASSSLSGGEQFF.

V usage is TRBV30 and J usage is TRBJ1-4; TCRdb calls TRBD1, which cannot be checked without DNA. Germline CDR1 and CDR2: GTSNPN and SVGIG (reference sequence). CDR3 length equals 17 residues. Here the CDR3 reads CAWSVQGAPATNEKLFF.

The V and J genes are TRBV6-5 and TRBJ2-7; TCRdb indicates TRBD1, and absent DNA this call remains unverified. The CDR3 is made up of 13 amino acids. From germline, CDR1 is MNHEY and CDR2 SVGAGI. The CDR3 sequence is CASKGVERDEQYF.